Below are 29 T cell receptor beta chains sequenced from a single sample in a study of blood T cells in healthy people across ages. PCR was performed a second time for roughly 7 to 11 cycles using a sample-barcoded 5' primer and a J-beta primer mix. TCRdb passed the 5' RACE reads through MiXCR, listing each CDR3 protein once. Of 760,000 or so distinct CDR3 sequences in the sample, 25% were seen once. Separately, the same data were catalogued under a study of T cells of mothers and their children.

Sequenced material: blood. Receptors originate from a boy younger than 18 in good health.

The genes are TRBV7-2 and TRBJ2-1; D uncertain. Germline loops: CDR1 SGHTA, CDR2 FQGNSA. The CDR3 totals 14 residues. The V end lost 1 base, the J end lost 6 bases, and 10 bases lay between the germline ends. The CDR3 here is CASSLDGFLNEQFF. CDR3 sequence (DNA): TGTGCCAGCAGCTTAGATGGGTTTCTCAATGAGCAGTTCTTC.

This rearrangement joins TRBV6-2 or TRBV6-3 to TRBJ2-1; D uncertain. Germline CDR1 is MNHEY and CDR2 is SVGEGT. V lost 0 bases to trimming and J lost 8 bases, with 8 bases between them. The CDR3 consists of 13 residues. The CDR3 sequence is CASSYSGIDEQFF. CDR3 DNA: TGTGCCAGCAGTTACTCGGGTATAGATGAGCAGTTCTTC.

The gene calls are TRBV20-1 and TRBJ2-1; D is unclear. Germline values: CDR1 DFQATT, CDR2 SNEGSKA (reference sequence). V was trimmed by 2 bases and J by 5 bases, leaving 13 bases between them. The CDR3 length is 14 residues. In nucleotides, the CDR3 is TGCAGTGCTAGACACCTGGACCTTAACAATGAGCAGTTCTTC. Translating it yields CSARHLDLNNEQFF.

The chain recombines TRBV6-6 with TRBJ2-1, with 10 bases aligning to TRBD2. There are 16 residues in the CDR3. The V gene's germline CDR1 is MNHNY and CDR2 SVGAGI (reference sequence). The V segment lost 4 bases and the J segment 7 bases; nucleotides outside the gene matches: 10. The CDR3 DNA is TGTGCCAGCAGTTCTCCGGGACTAGCGAGTCTAAATGAGCAGTTCTTC. Its translation is CASSSPGLASLNEQFF.

A note on this clonotype: The junction departs from the called germline gene at one end, perhaps through a read error. This sequence joins TRBV7-2 and TRBJ2-5; D gene ambiguous. The CDR3 extends over 14 amino acids. The germline gives CDR1 SGHTA, CDR2 FQGNSA. The CDR3 is CASSGPGPQGTQYF. The DNA for the CDR3 is TGTGCCAGCAGTGGCCCTGGACCTCAAGGGACCCAGTACTTC.

The chain has TRBV5-6 and TRBJ2-3, with 11 nucleotides matching TRBD2. Germline V gene data show CDR1 as SGHDT and CDR2 as YYEEEE. Trimming took 5 bases from V and 7 from J; bases not matched to a gene: 9. The CDR3 length is 15 residues. The CDR3, as DNA: TGTGCCAGCAGATTGCTAGCGGGGGGAGTTCATACGCAGTATTTT. Translation: CASRLLAGGVHTQYF.

The rearrangement links TRBV15 to TRBJ2-1; TRBD1 matches at 8 bases. CDR3 length: 16 amino acids. V shed 1 base, J shed 7 bases, and the junction held 9 bases outside the gene matches. CDR1 and CDR2 from the germline V gene are LNHNV and YYDKDF (reference sequence). DNA of the CDR3: TGTGCCACCAGCAGAGCACCGGACAGGGTGGAAAATGAGCAGTTCTTC. It specifies CATSRAPDRVENEQFF. The full variable domain, its missing parts supplied by reference TRBV15 and TRBJ2-1, is DAMVIQNPRYQVTQFGKPVTLSCSQTLNHNVMYWYQQKSSQAPKLLFHYYDKDFNNEADTPDNFQSRRPNTSFCFLDIRSPGLGDTAMYLCATSRAPDRVENEQFFGPGTRLTVL.

V usage is TRBV4-1 and J usage is TRBJ2-5; D might be TRBD1 or TRBD2, each matching 5 bases. Between the trimmed V and J ends, which lost 3 bases and 5 bases, there was a span of 13 bases. The CDR3 has 14 amino acids. The germline V gene has CDR1 MGHRA and CDR2 YSYEKL. The CDR3 DNA reads as TGCGCCAGCAGCCACCCAGGTGGGGGTGAGACCCAGTACTTC. Its protein is CASSHPGGGETQYF.

V and J are TRBV2 and TRBJ2-1, with TRBD2 matching 9 bases. This CDR3 is built from 15 residues. Losses at the gene ends were 4 bases for V and 9 bases for J; bases not matched to a gene: 10. Germline assignment: CDR1 SNHLY and CDR2 FYNNEI. This CDR3 reads CASSGVAGGPSEQFF. DNA for the CDR3: TGTGCCAGCAGTGGAGTTGCGGGAGGGCCTAGTGAGCAGTTCTTC.

This clonotype was seen ten or more times. The chain uses TRBV11-2 and TRBJ2-5, with 8 bases matching TRBD1. The length of the CDR3 is 15 residues. Germline CDR1 reads SGHAT; CDR2 reads FQNNGV. Trimming took 3 bases from V and 5 from J; bases not matched to a gene: 8. Written as DNA, the CDR3 is TGTGCCAGCAGCTTCTTCGGGACAGGAGGGGAGACCCAGTACTTC. Protein: CASSFFGTGGETQYF.

This clonotype was counted only a few times. The chain employs TRBV24-1 and TRBJ2-1; 16 bases match TRBD2. Germline loops: CDR1 KGHDR, CDR2 SFDVKD. The CDR3 totals 16 residues. V dropped 3 bases and J dropped 8; count of bases not matched to a gene: 3. The chain's CDR3 is CATSDPGTSGRDEQFF. DNA for the CDR3: TGTGCCACCAGTGATCCCGGGACTAGCGGGAGGGATGAGCAGTTCTTC.

This clonotype has only a few counts. This chain uses TRBV12-3 or TRBV12-4 with TRBJ1-1; the D is unclear. Trimming took 6 bases from V and 1 from J, leaving 9 bases between them. There are 13 residues in the CDR3. The CDR3 DNA is TGTGCCAGCAGCCCACAGAAGAACACTGAAGCTTTCTTT. This encodes CASSPQKNTEAFF.

V gene TRBV2 combines with J gene TRBJ2-7; 7 bases line up with TRBD1. CDR1 and CDR2 from the germline V gene are SNHLY and FYNNEI. The CDR3 is made up of 15 amino acids. V lost 11 bases, J lost 4 bases, and 17 bases stayed unmatched. The CDR3 loop reads CASRLGWTGAYEQYF. The CDR3 region has the DNA TGTGCCTCCCGGTTGGGCTGGACAGGAGCTTACGAGCAGTACTTC.

V gene TRBV5-1 combines with J gene TRBJ1-1, with D possibly matching TRBD1 (5 bases). CDR1 SGHRS and CDR2 YFSETQ come from the germline V gene. The V end lost 4 bases, the J end lost 0 bases, and 10 bases lay between the germline ends. This CDR3 comprises 14 residues. This CDR3 is CASSTQGMNTEAFF. CDR3 coding DNA: TGCGCCAGCAGCACCCAGGGTATGAACACTGAAGCTTTCTTT.

V is TRBV6-5 and J is TRBJ1-2; D is undetermined. Germline V lookup: CDR1 MNHEY, CDR2 SVGAGI. V shed 1 base and J shed 7 bases, with 13 bases lying between them. The CDR3 has 14 residues. The CDR3, as DNA: TGTGCCAGCAGTTACTTGGCCGAGACGGGTGGCTACACCTTC. Translated: CASSYLAETGGYTF.

This clonotype was observed a handful of times. V is TRBV7-3 and J is TRBJ2-5; no reliable D call. The J call may be in error: the DNA end matches TRBJ2-1 better. Germline V gene sequence: CDR1 SGHTA, CDR2 FQGTGA. CDR3 size: 15 residues. The CDR3 DNA reads TGTGCCAGCAGCTTAACAGCCCTAGGCACCAATGAGCAGTTCTTC. Residues: CASSLTALGTNEQFF.

This chain links TRBV19 with TRBJ1-1; D uncertain. The CDR3 sequence is 12 residues long. The germline gives CDR1 LNHDA, CDR2 SQIVND (reference sequence). Trimming took 0 bases from V and 8 from J, leaving 7 bases between them. CDR3 loop: CASSIDPGEAFF. The CDR3 nucleotides read TGTGCCAGTAGTATAGATCCTGGGGAAGCTTTCTTT.

This chain uses TRBV20-1 with TRBJ2-5; 7 bases match TRBD2. V was pared by 3 bases and J by 1 base, with 2 bases of the junction left unmatched. Germline values: CDR1 DFQATT, CDR2 SNEGSKA (reference sequence). The CDR3 covers 13 residues. The CDR3 loop reads CSARVAGQETQYF. The CDR3, as DNA: TGCAGTGCTAGGGTAGCGGGCCAAGAGACCCAGTACTTC.

This clonotype was seen a few times. The chain employs TRBV7-3 and TRBJ2-5, with D hard to call. The J call may not be correct, given that the DNA end is closer to TRBJ2-1. The CDR3 covers 13 residues. Germline lookup yields CDR1 SGHTA and CDR2 FQGTGA. The CDR3 coding sequence is TGTGCCAGCAGCTTAACAACGAGTAATGAGCAGTTCTTC. Amino acid sequence: CASSLTTSNEQFF.

The V gene is TRBV7-9, the J gene TRBJ2-5; a weak D match, TRBD2 (5 bases). The V and J ends lost 4 bases and 4 bases respectively, with 10 bases between them. Germline V gene data show CDR1 as SEHNR and CDR2 as FQNEAQ (reference sequence). This CDR3 is built from 13 residues. The CDR3 DNA sequence: TGTGCCAGCAGCTCATCCGAGGGAGAGACCCAGTACTTC. As protein: CASSSSEGETQYF.

J is TRBJ1-1 and V is TRBV5-6, with TRBD1 as a possible D gene (6 bases). The CDR3 length is 14 residues. In germline, CDR1 is SGHDT, CDR2 YYEEEE. V lost 4 bases to trimming and J lost 8 bases, with 18 bases between them. CDR3 in DNA: TGTGCCAGCAGCGGGAGTCGGACAGAAGCCGAAGCTTTCTTT. This gives the protein CASSGSRTEAEAFF.

This clonotype was picked up a small number of times. V gene TRBV28 combines with J gene TRBJ1-2; 8 positions agree with TRBD1. Germline CDR1 MDHEN, CDR2 SYDVKM. The CDR3 has 12 residues. J lost 6 bases, V lost 5 bases, and 2 bases had no gene match. The CDR3 loop reads CASSKDRDGYTF. The CDR3 nucleotides read TGTGCCAGCAGTAAGGACAGGGATGGCTACACCTTC.

The sample holds one count of this clonotype. J is TRBJ2-5 and V is TRBV11-2, with unresolved D. The end of the DNA is better explained by TRBJ2-7, so the J call may be wrong. The CDR3 is 13 residues long. Germline lookup yields CDR1 SGHAT and CDR2 FQNNGV. The CDR3 DNA follows: TGTGCCAGCACGCGGTCGTCCACGTACGAGCAGTACTTC. Amino acid sequence: CASTRSSTYEQYF.

This clonotype was detected only a few times. This chain uses TRBV27 with TRBJ2-5, with 7 bases that match TRBD2. The J segment lost 7 bases and the V segment lost 6 bases, leaving 11 bases of the junction unmatched. Looked up from germline, CDR1 is MNHEY and CDR2 is SMNVEV (reference sequence). The CDR3 contains 14 residues. CDR3 in amino acids: CASRDGLVRGTQYF. The CDR3 DNA reads TGTGCCAGCAGAGACGGACTAGTTCGAGGGACCCAGTACTTC.

The chain joins TRBV5-1 to TRBJ2-5, with TRBD1 matching over 7 bases. V lost 6 bases and J lost 1; bases outside the gene matches: 3. The CDR3 loop spans 13 amino acids. Per germline, CDR1 SGHRS and CDR2 YFSETQ. The chain's CDR3 is CASMGTAQETQYF. As DNA, the CDR3 is TGCGCCAGCATGGGGACAGCCCAAGAGACCCAGTACTTC.

J is TRBJ1-1 and V is TRBV29-1; D gene ambiguous. The V end was cut by 4 bases, the J end by 1 base, with 13 bases between. CDR1 SQVTM and CDR2 ANQGSEA come from the germline V gene. CDR3 length equals 14 residues. The CDR3 DNA sequence: TGCAGCGTTGTCGGTAACATGAGGAACACTGAAGCTTTCTTT. Translated, it gives CSVVGNMRNTEAFF. The variable domain in full, completed from reference TRBV29-1 and TRBJ1-1, reads SAVISQKPSRDICQRGTSLTIQCQVDSQVTMMFWYRQQPGQSLTLIATANQGSEATYESGFVIDKFPISRPNLTFSTLTVSNMSPEDSSIYLCSVVGNMRNTEAFFGQGTRLTVV.

For the CDR3, the DNA is TGCAGCGTTCGGCGGGAGGATACCGGGGAGCTGTTTTTT. Its protein product is CSVRREDTGELFF. V usage is TRBV29-1 and J usage is TRBJ2-2; 8 bases match TRBD2. V was pared by 5 bases and J by 5 bases, with 4 bases of the junction left unmatched. Germline V gene data show CDR1 as SQVTM and CDR2 as ANQGSEA. This CDR3 has 13 residues.

The chain combines TRBV29-1 with TRBJ2-1; D is unresolved. Trimming stripped 7 bases from V and 3 bases from J, with 13 bases between. The CDR3 extends over 13 amino acids. The germline V gene has CDR1 SQVTM and CDR2 ANQGSEA. The CDR3 DNA follows: TGCAGCGCTCGACGACCTGGCTACAATGAGCAGTTCTTC. Translating it yields CSARRPGYNEQFF.

The chain links TRBV29-1 to TRBJ2-1; D call uncertain. Germline V gene sequence: CDR1 SQVTM, CDR2 ANQGSEA. The CDR3 is made up of 12 amino acids. With 5 bases removed from V and 10 bases from J, the gap between germline ends came to 15 bases. The CDR3: CSVPSDTLEQFF. The DNA for the CDR3 is TGCAGCGTTCCCTCCGACACGTTAGAGCAGTTCTTC.